This entry lists 19 T cell receptor beta chains sequenced from one sample in a study of control samples from healthy donors and cancer patients. Sequenced by immunoSEQ multiplex PCR; TCRdb stores in-frame clones only, minus some. The repertoire holds about 58,000 clones, nearly 90% seen once, with 6% in the top ten. Sequencing was performed on PBMCs. The receptors were gathered from a man aged 55-75 years with colorectal cancer.

V usage is TRBV18 and J usage is TRBJ1-4, with D unclear. The V end was cut by 3 bases, the J end by 8 bases, with 7 bases between. This CDR3 has 12 residues. Germline values: CDR1 KGHSH, CDR2 LQKENI. In nucleotides, the CDR3 is TGTGCCAGCTCACCGGTGGGGGAAAAACTGTTTTTT. Amino acid sequence: CASSPVGEKLFF.

This clone appeared a single time. The rearrangement uses TRBV27 and TRBJ2-1, with D possibly being TRBD1 or TRBD2 (5 bases each). This CDR3 is 15 amino acids long. The V gene lost 0 bases and the J gene lost 4 bases, with 10 bases spanning the gap. Germline V CDR1 and CDR2: MNHEY, SMNVEV (reference sequence). CDR3 DNA: TGTGCCAGCAGTTTATCCCGGGACGTTTACAATGAGCAGTTCTTC. Protein sequence: CASSLSRDVYNEQFF.

CDR3 protein: CASSFQGEYNEQFF. Here the CDR3 DNA reads TGCGCCAGCAGCTTCCAGGGGGAATACAATGAGCAGTTCTTC. This chain links TRBV5-1 with TRBJ2-1; 7 bases are a match to TRBD1. Germline-derived CDR1 and CDR2 are SGHRS and YFSETQ. The V segment lost 2 bases and the J segment 4 bases; nucleotides outside the gene matches: 3. The CDR3 consists of 14 residues.

The genes are TRBV5-6 and TRBJ1-4; D is undetermined. V gave up 1 base and J gave up 0 bases, with 10 bases separating them. Germline assignment: CDR1 SGHDT and CDR2 YYEEEE. The CDR3 is made up of 16 amino acids. The CDR3 DNA follows: TGTGCCAGCAGCTTGCAGACTACAACAACTAATGAAAAACTGTTTTTT. This sequence encodes CASSLQTTTTNEKLFF.

The CDR3 bases are TGTGCCACCAGCAGCCTCGGACAGGGGCTTACCTACGAGCAGTACTTC. Its protein is CATSSLGQGLTYEQYF. The V and J genes are TRBV15 and TRBJ2-7; the match to TRBD1 covers 9 bases. Germline loops: CDR1 LNHNV, CDR2 YYDKDF (reference sequence). This CDR3 region has 16 residues. With 3 bases clipped from V and 2 bases from J, the junction kept 8 bases outside the gene matches.

CDR3 DNA sequence: TGTGCCAGCAGTCCCAGGCGGGCAGGGGATTCACCCCTCCACTTT. This gives the protein CASSPRRAGDSPLHF. This chain connects TRBV28 to TRBJ1-6, with a weak D call TRBD1 (6 bases). The V end lost 5 bases, the J end lost 8 bases, and 16 bases lay between the germline ends. The germline gives CDR1 MDHEN, CDR2 SYDVKM. The CDR3 runs to 15 residues.

The chain is built from TRBV23-1 and TRBJ2-7; no firm D call. TRBV23-1 is annotated as an ORF whose role is uncertain. Trimming stripped 11 bases from V and 2 bases from J, with 13 bases between. The CDR3 contains 12 residues. The CDR3 protein is CAPDKGPYEQYF. CDR3 nucleotide sequence: TGCGCCCCTGACAAAGGTCCCTACGAGCAGTACTTC.

The V gene is TRBV19, the J gene TRBJ1-1, with 12 bases lining up with TRBD1. Per the germline V gene, CDR1 is LNHDA and CDR2 is SQIVND (reference sequence). The length of the CDR3 is 13 residues. The ends lost 6 bases at V and 5 bases at J; junction bases unmatched: 1. The CDR3 DNA is TGTGCCAGTAGGGGACAGGGGGCGACTGAAGCTTTCTTT. It translates to CASRGQGATEAFF. Full variable domain (rest looked up from reference TRBV19 and TRBJ1-1): DGGITQSPKYLFRKEGQNVTLSCEQNLNHDAMYWYRQDPGQGLRLIYYSQIVNDFQKGDIAEGYSVSREKKESFPLTVTSAQKNPTAFYLCASRGQGATEAFFGQGTRLTVV.

The gene calls are TRBV5-5 and TRBJ2-7; 9 positions match TRBD1. Germline V gene lookup returns CDR1 SGHKS and CDR2 YYEKEE (reference sequence). CDR3 size: 15 residues. V shed 2 bases, J shed 7 bases, and the junction held 10 bases outside the gene matches. As DNA, the CDR3 is TGTGCCAGCAGCTTCGAGGGACAGGGTCCATGGGAGCAGTACTTC. Its translation: CASSFEGQGPWEQYF. Full variable domain (remainder filled in from reference TRBV5-5 and TRBJ2-7): DAGVTQSPTHLIKTRGQQVTLRCSPISGHKSVSWYQQVLGQGPQFIFQYYEKEERGRGNFPDRFSARQFPNYSSELNVNALLLGDSALYLCASSFEGQGPWEQYFGPGTRLTVT.

This rearrangement joins TRBV6-5 to TRBJ2-1; D might be TRBD2 (5 bases). The CDR3 consists of 13 residues. Germline CDR1 MNHEY, CDR2 SVGAGI. V dropped 6 bases and J dropped 6 bases, with 12 bases sitting between them. CDR3 in amino acids: CASRTNFGNEQFF. CDR3 in DNA: TGTGCCAGCAGGACTAACTTCGGCAATGAGCAGTTCTTC.

The V call is TRBV5-4, the J call TRBJ2-5; the match to TRBD2 covers 11 bases. Trimming cost V 0 bases and J 5 bases; bases outside gene matches: 9. Germline CDR1 and CDR2: SGHNT and YYREEE (reference sequence). The CDR3 loop spans 17 amino acids. The CDR3 sequence is CASSLGLAGGGAETQYF. DNA for the CDR3: TGTGCCAGCAGCTTGGGCCTAGCGGGGGGAGGTGCGGAGACCCAGTACTTC.

The CDR3 region has the DNA TGCGCCAGCAGCCGGGACAGCGGCTACGAGCAGTACTTC. This encodes CASSRDSGYEQYF. This rearrangement joins TRBV5-1 to TRBJ2-7; 7 bases map to TRBD1. This CDR3 region has 13 residues. Losses at the gene ends were 4 bases for V and 3 bases for J; bases not matched to a gene: 4. Germline V gene sequence: CDR1 SGHRS, CDR2 YFSETQ.

The chain carries TRBV27 and TRBJ2-5; tentative D call: TRBD2 (5 bases). The V and J ends lost 0 bases and 4 bases respectively, with 12 bases between them. The CDR3 consists of 15 residues. Looked up from germline, CDR1 is MNHEY and CDR2 is SMNVEV (reference sequence). The CDR3, as DNA: TGTGCCAGCAGTTTATCGAGGGCAGGAAGAGAGACCCAGTACTTC. This codes for CASSLSRAGRETQYF.

The table lists this clone with a count of one. The chain links TRBV24-1 to TRBJ2-7, with TRBD1 matching 9 bases. With 4 bases clipped from V and 6 bases from J, the junction kept 9 bases outside the gene matches. Germline loops: CDR1 KGHDR, CDR2 SFDVKD. This CDR3 comprises 15 residues. CDR3 nucleotides: TGTGCCACCAGTGACCGCCGGACAGGGGACTCCGAGCAGTACTTC. As protein: CATSDRRTGDSEQYF.

This chain connects TRBV7-9 to TRBJ1-1, with TRBD1 matching over 7 bases. The CDR3 has 14 residues. Germline V lookup: CDR1 SEHNR, CDR2 FQNEAQ (reference sequence). With V trimmed by 5 bases and J by 1 base, 4 bases remained unmatched. The CDR3 is CASSPRTGNTEAFF. Written as DNA, the CDR3 is TGTGCCAGCAGCCCCCGGACAGGGAACACTGAAGCTTTCTTT.

This clone was seen a handful of times. This chain connects TRBV6-5 to TRBJ1-1; D is perhaps TRBD1 (5 bases). V dropped 4 bases and J dropped 5 bases, with 17 bases sitting between them. The CDR3 consists of 15 residues. Germline values: CDR1 MNHEY, CDR2 SVGAGI. The CDR3 spells CASSSQGSLGTEAFF. DNA for the CDR3: TGTGCCAGCAGTTCCCAGGGATCCCTGGGGACTGAAGCTTTCTTT.

The chain uses TRBV4-1 and TRBJ2-3, with a tentative D call TRBD2 (5 bases). The germline gives CDR1 MGHRA, CDR2 YSYEKL. The V end lost 0 bases, the J end lost 4 bases, and 11 bases lay between the germline ends. The CDR3 runs to 15 residues. CDR3 coding DNA: TGCGCCAGCAGCCAAGATATGGGAGTCTCAGATACGCAGTATTTT. Translated, it gives CASSQDMGVSDTQYF.

The chain is built from TRBV9 and TRBJ2-3; D uncertain. The CDR3 has 12 residues. Trimming stripped 4 bases from V and 6 bases from J, with 9 bases between. Germline lookup yields CDR1 SGDLS and CDR2 YYNGEE. Here the CDR3 reads CASSTDGDTQYF. DNA for the CDR3: TGTGCCAGCAGCACCGACGGGGATACGCAGTATTTT.

This chain joins TRBV24-1 and TRBJ2-3; D gene ambiguous. Looked up from germline, CDR1 is KGHDR and CDR2 is SFDVKD. This CDR3 spans 14 amino acids. Trimming left V 1 base short and J 7 bases short, with 11 bases between. The CDR3 sequence is CATSDLPPTNTQYF. CDR3 coding DNA: TGTGCCACCAGTGATTTACCCCCTACGAATACGCAGTATTTT.